This entry lists 22 T cell receptor beta chains sequenced from one sample in a study of shared clonotypes between healthy human individuals (TCRdb year 2020). Receptors were amplified or captured by the immunoSEQ multiplex PCR assay. TCRdb re-hosts the immuneACCESS table, in-frame sequences only. Its copies lack some clones; in the studies checked, an unresolved V gene accounts for under half of them, and the cause for the rest is not known. The sample records about 2,100,000 clones, about 92% of which are singletons. The ten largest make up around 1.7% of the sample. For the CD8 naive samples, CD45RO-negative cells were positively selected for CCR7, yielding a CD45RA+CCR7+ population from which TemRA cells were excluded. The sample consisted of naive CD8+ T cells from PBMCs. Interpreted using the paper, the cell subset or site label stands for: CD45RA+CCR7+. Receptor source: a man aged 18 to 30 in good health. Some clones in this sample may be carry-over from other donors' samples.

The rearrangement joins TRBV28 to TRBJ1-4; possible D gene TRBD1, 6 bases. This CDR3 spans 14 amino acids. V lost 8 bases to trimming and J lost 4 bases, with 14 bases between them. Germline V gene sequence: CDR1 MDHEN, CDR2 SYDVKM. For the CDR3, the DNA is TGTGCCAGCCTCCCGGACAGAGGTAATGAAAAACTGTTTTTT. It codes for CASLPDRGNEKLFF.

V gene TRBV4-2 combines with J gene TRBJ1-1; D uncertain. CDR1 and CDR2 from the germline V gene are LGHNA and YNFKEQ. V lost 0 bases to trimming and J lost 11 bases, with 10 bases between them. The CDR3 has 12 amino acids. This chain's CDR3 is CASSQDPLGAFF. CDR3 bases: TGTGCCAGCAGCCAAGATCCGCTTGGGGCTTTCTTT.

The rearrangement uses TRBV19 and TRBJ2-2; weak D call: TRBD1 (5 bases). The CDR3 sequence is 17 residues long. Germline CDR1 reads LNHDA; CDR2 reads SQIVND (reference sequence). With 1 base removed from V and 5 bases from J, the gap between germline ends came to 17 bases. CDR3 sequence: CASSIVGPVVGTGELFF. CDR3 nucleotides: TGTGCCAGTAGTATAGTGGGGCCAGTTGTCGGGACCGGGGAGCTGTTTTTT.

This clone appeared once. The rearrangement links TRBV5-6 to TRBJ1-5; 7 bases match TRBD1. The CDR3 has 14 amino acids. Losses at the gene ends were 3 bases for V and 2 bases for J; bases not matched to a gene: 2. Germline CDR1 SGHDT, CDR2 YYEEEE. The CDR3 nucleotides read TGTGCCAGCAGCTCAGGGGGAGGCAATCAGCCCCAGCATTTT. It is translated as CASSSGGGNQPQHF.

This clone was observed a single time. The J gene is TRBJ2-7, the V gene TRBV29-1; TRBD1 matches 9 bases. The ends lost 6 bases at V and 0 bases at J; junction bases unmatched: 6. Germline assignment: CDR1 SQVTM and CDR2 ANQGSEA. This CDR3 contains 14 residues. CDR3: CSVYPGQGSYEQYF. CDR3 nucleotide sequence: TGCAGCGTGTACCCGGGACAGGGCTCCTACGAGCAGTACTTC.

The chain has TRBV13 and TRBJ1-1; no firm D call. The CDR3 totals 17 residues. Germline CDR1 and CDR2: PRHDT and FYEKMQ (reference sequence). V dropped 1 base and J dropped 1 base, with 16 bases sitting between them. As DNA, the CDR3 is TGTGCCAGCAGCTTAGTGTCTATTGTTGCAGGGAACACTGAAGCTTTCTTT. Protein: CASSLVSIVAGNTEAFF. The variable domain in full, with the rest retrieved from reference TRBV13 and TRBJ1-1, is AAGVIQSPRHLIKEKRETATLKCYPIPRHDTVYWYQQGPGQDPQFLISFYEKMQSDKGSIPDRFSAQQFSDYHSELNMSSLELGDSALYFCASSLVSIVAGNTEAFFGQGTRLTVV.

About this clone: This CDR3 is also generated by other DNA sequences in the sample. The rearrangement links TRBV7-9 to TRBJ2-7; 10 nucleotides agree with TRBD1. Per the germline V gene, CDR1 is SEHNR and CDR2 is FQNEAQ (reference sequence). The CDR3 consists of 14 residues. V was clipped by 4 bases and J by 2 bases; unmatched bases: 2. The chain's CDR3 is CASSSGQGAYEQYF. The CDR3 region has the DNA TGTGCCAGCAGCTCCGGACAGGGGGCCTACGAGCAGTACTTC.

V usage is TRBV27 and J usage is TRBJ1-5; a possible D gene is TRBD1 (5 bases). The germline V and J ends were trimmed by 6 bases and 3 bases, with 12 bases remaining between them. This CDR3 is built from 14 residues. CDR1 is MNHEY and CDR2 is SMNVEV in the germline V gene (reference sequence). The DNA for the CDR3 is TGTGCCAGCAGGGGTCTAGGGGTCAATCAGCCCCAGCATTTT. It is translated as CASRGLGVNQPQHF.

The V and J genes are TRBV7-9 and TRBJ1-2; weak D call: TRBD1 (5 bases). The CDR3 is 13 amino acids. In germline, CDR1 is SEHNR, CDR2 FQNEAQ (reference sequence). Trimming removed 11 bases from V and 2 bases from J, with 15 bases in between. CDR3 sequence (DNA): TGTGCCTCGGGGGGAGTTTTGAACTATGGCTACACCTTC. Encoded protein: CASGGVLNYGYTF.

This chain's CDR3 is CASTPERWSSYEQYF. Here the CDR3 DNA reads TGTGCCAGCACCCCGGAACGGTGGAGCTCCTACGAGCAGTACTTC. The chain recombines TRBV28 with TRBJ2-7; D is ambiguous. Germline lookup yields CDR1 MDHEN and CDR2 SYDVKM. The CDR3 loop spans 15 amino acids. V lost 7 bases and J lost 0, with 16 bases in between.

The V gene is TRBV7-9, the J gene TRBJ2-2; D might be TRBD1 or TRBD2, each matching 5 bases. The CDR3 extends over 16 amino acids. Trimming shortened V by 2 bases and J by 1 base, and 11 bases separated the two germline ends. The germline gives CDR1 SEHNR, CDR2 FQNEAQ (reference sequence). Here the CDR3 DNA reads TGTGCCAGCAGCTTACCCCGGGACGGGAACACCGGGGAGCTGTTTTTT. As protein: CASSLPRDGNTGELFF.

Turning to this clone: Other DNA sequences in the sample encode the same CDR3. This chain joins TRBV29-1 and TRBJ2-1; the D is unclear. Trimming pared 3 bases from V and 4 bases from J, leaving 10 bases between. Per germline, CDR1 SQVTM and CDR2 ANQGSEA. There are 13 residues in the CDR3. For the CDR3, the DNA is TGCAGCGTTGATGGTCTACATTACAATGAGCAGTTCTTC. Translating it yields CSVDGLHYNEQFF.

The V call is TRBV2, the J call TRBJ1-2; D perhaps matches TRBD1 (6 bases). V lost 2 bases and J 4 bases, leaving 11 bases between the germline ends. This CDR3 is 14 amino acids long. Per germline, CDR1 SNHLY and CDR2 FYNNEI. CDR3 nucleotides: TGTGCCAGCAGTGAAATTAGACAGGCCTATGGCTACACCTTC. This translates into CASSEIRQAYGYTF.

The chain is built from TRBV7-3 and TRBJ2-3, with TRBD2 identical over 12 bases. The CDR3 has 15 amino acids. Germline V gene sequence: CDR1 SGHTA, CDR2 FQGTGA. V shed 7 bases and J 3 bases; nucleotides not matched to a gene: 5. The CDR3 sequence: CASTMTSGRTDTQYF. In nucleotides, the CDR3 is TGTGCCAGCACCATGACTAGCGGGAGAACAGATACGCAGTATTTT.

On this clone: The same CDR3 also results from other DNA sequences found in this sample. The chain recombines TRBV7-9 with TRBJ1-1; D unresolved. The CDR3 sequence is 14 residues long. Trimming stripped 0 bases from V and 0 bases from J, with 5 bases between. The germline V gene encodes CDR1 SEHNR and CDR2 FQNEAQ (reference sequence). CDR3 nucleotide sequence: TGTGCCAGCAGCTTAGCGGGTCTGAACACTGAAGCTTTCTTT. Encoded protein: CASSLAGLNTEAFF.

The chain employs TRBV27 and TRBJ2-7, with 7 bases lining up with TRBD2. Germline CDR1 is MNHEY and CDR2 is SMNVEV (reference sequence). V lost 4 bases to trimming and J lost 6 bases; unmatched junction nucleotides: 6. This CDR3 is built from 13 residues. The CDR3 DNA sequence: TGTGCCAGCAGTTGGGCGGGAGTCTCCGAGCAGTACTTC. Translated, it gives CASSWAGVSEQYF.

The table lists this clone with a count of one. Other DNA sequences in the sample encode the same CDR3. This chain uses TRBV4-1 with TRBJ1-5; TRBD1 matches at 11 bases. This CDR3 contains 15 residues. Unmatched junction bases numbered 0, after V lost 3 bases and J lost 2 bases. Germline CDR1 reads MGHRA; CDR2 reads YSYEKL. This chain's CDR3 is CASSQDRGRNQPQHF. CDR3 nucleotide sequence: TGCGCCAGCAGCCAGGACAGGGGGCGCAATCAGCCCCAGCATTTT.

The V gene is TRBV10-3, the J gene TRBJ1-2, with TRBD1 matching 9 bases. The CDR3 totals 14 residues. Trimming took 6 bases from V and 3 from J; bases not matched to a gene: 5. CDR1 and CDR2 from the germline V gene are ENHRY and SYGVKD. The CDR3, as DNA: TGTGCCATCAGCGGACAGGGGAGTGACTATGGCTACACCTTC. Translation: CAISGQGSDYGYTF.

The CDR3 spells CASSYTGITETQYF. The CDR3 DNA sequence: TGTGCCAGCAGTTACACCGGGATCACTGAGACCCAGTACTTC. The chain combines TRBV6-5 with TRBJ2-5, with D perhaps TRBD2 (5 bases). Between the trimmed V and J ends, which lost 2 bases and 5 bases, there was a span of 12 bases. The CDR3 consists of 14 residues. From germline, CDR1 is MNHEY and CDR2 SVGAGI.

This sequence joins TRBV18 and TRBJ2-7, with D possibly called TRBD1 or TRBD2 (5 bases each). The ends were cut back, 3 bases at V and 0 bases at J, with 15 bases in the middle. The CDR3 is 16 amino acids. Germline V gene sequence: CDR1 KGHSH, CDR2 LQKENI. The CDR3 nucleotides read TGTGCCAGCTCACCGGAAGGGACGTATAGCTCCTACGAGCAGTACTTC. Its translation is CASSPEGTYSSYEQYF.

J is TRBJ2-5 and V is TRBV7-9, with 7 bases matching TRBD2. The CDR3 has 16 amino acids. Germline-derived CDR1 and CDR2 are SEHNR and FQNEAQ (reference sequence). V lost 5 bases to trimming and J lost 5 bases; unmatched junction nucleotides: 14. Here the CDR3 reads CASSLWWAGVGETQYF. The CDR3 DNA is TGTGCCAGCAGCCTGTGGTGGGCGGGAGTCGGGGAGACCCAGTACTTC.

The chain has TRBV19 and TRBJ1-2; tentative D call: TRBD1 (6 bases). Germline loops: CDR1 LNHDA, CDR2 SQIVND (reference sequence). This CDR3 region has 15 residues. Trimming took off 3 bases at V and 4 bases at J, with 15 bases between the two ends. The DNA of the CDR3 is TGTGCCAGTAGTATTGACGTACAGGGCTCCTATGGCTACACCTTC. Its protein product is CASSIDVQGSYGYTF.